The table lists the clone carrying this TCR beta chain with many counts. Its antigen is unidentified. This entry belongs to a study of T cells in Graves' hyperthyroidism and ophthalmopathy. RNA transcripts gave rise to amplified TCR beta CDR3 regions. HTBI primers were the set used in a first-round RT-PCR of the TCR CDR3. TCRdb re-derived calls from the multiplex PCR reads in MiXCR, one entry per CDR3 protein. Among roughly 100,000 distinct CDR3 sequences listed, around 50% were seen once. CDR3 length: 13 residues. Between the trimmed V and J ends, which lost 4 bases and 6 bases, there was a span of 10 bases. CDR1 and CDR2 from the germline V gene are MRHNA and SNTAGT. Patients aged 18 to 65 had newly diagnosed hyperthyroidism of under 2 months' duration. Researchers barred patients who had uncontrolled infection, other autoimmune disease, pregnancy or lactation. Whole-study results and caveats: Separation of ophthalmopathy from stable hyperthyroidism was achieved by a 13 V-J model.

The sample was blood. The sequence came from a man aged 35 to 55 with Graves' hyperthyroidism. The chain employs TRBV6-4 and TRBJ2-1; D perhaps matches TRBD2 (6 bases). Here the CDR3 DNA reads TGTGCCAGCAGTGCGGGGGACTCCAATGAGCAGTTCTTC. This encodes CASSAGDSNEQFF.